Below, 5 T cell receptor beta chains from the same sample are listed, as sequenced in a study of blood T cell repertoires in COVID-19. Repertoires were generated with immunoSEQ multiplex PCR, while TCRdb's copy carries only in-frame clones and drops some. The sample lists some 65,000 clones; roughly 88% were seen once. The sequenced sample was peripheral blood. The receptors were gathered from a man aged 50-59 years with COVID-19, enrolled during active disease.

The rearrangement links TRBV7-9 to TRBJ2-2; TRBD1 matches 8 bases. Germline V gives CDR1 SEHNR, CDR2 FQNEAQ (reference sequence). The V segment lost 4 bases and the J segment 7 bases; nucleotides outside the gene matches: 2. The CDR3 has 13 amino acids. The DNA of the CDR3 is TGTGCCAGCAGCTCAGACAGGGGCGGGGAGCTGTTTTTT. Translating it yields CASSSDRGGELFF.

This clone has only one observation. The chain combines TRBV5-1 with TRBJ2-2; D gene unclear. Germline V gene lookup returns CDR1 SGHRS and CDR2 YFSETQ. This CDR3 spans 12 amino acids. Trimming stripped 4 bases from V and 4 bases from J, with 5 bases between. The CDR3 is CASSLFTGELFF. The CDR3 region has the DNA TGCGCCAGCAGCCTTTTCACCGGGGAGCTGTTTTTT.

The V call is TRBV5-6, the J call TRBJ2-2; perhaps TRBD2 as D (6 bases). V was pared by 1 base and J by 5 bases, with 18 bases between. Germline values: CDR1 SGHDT, CDR2 YYEEEE. This CDR3 is 17 amino acids long. The CDR3 sequence: CASSLLPGLLGTGELFF. The CDR3 coding sequence is TGTGCCAGCAGCTTGTTACCCGGACTACTTGGGACCGGGGAGCTGTTTTTT.

CDR3 in amino acids: CASSDRDTATPNYGYTF. The CDR3 DNA reads as TGTGCCAGCAGTGACCGGGACACAGCCACCCCCAACTATGGCTACACCTTC. This chain uses TRBV28 with TRBJ1-2, with a possible D match to TRBD1 (6 bases). This CDR3 spans 17 amino acids. V lost 5 bases and J 2 bases, leaving 21 bases between the germline ends. The germline CDR1 and CDR2 sequences are MDHEN and SYDVKM.

V is TRBV11-2 and J is TRBJ1-4; 7 bases align to TRBD1. There are 16 residues in the CDR3. From germline, CDR1 is SGHAT and CDR2 FQNNGV. With V trimmed by 4 bases and J by 1 base, 6 bases remained unmatched. The CDR3 sequence is CASSSLRGRTNEKLFF. CDR3 coding DNA: TGTGCCAGCAGCTCTTTGAGGGGGCGAACTAATGAAAAACTGTTTTTT.